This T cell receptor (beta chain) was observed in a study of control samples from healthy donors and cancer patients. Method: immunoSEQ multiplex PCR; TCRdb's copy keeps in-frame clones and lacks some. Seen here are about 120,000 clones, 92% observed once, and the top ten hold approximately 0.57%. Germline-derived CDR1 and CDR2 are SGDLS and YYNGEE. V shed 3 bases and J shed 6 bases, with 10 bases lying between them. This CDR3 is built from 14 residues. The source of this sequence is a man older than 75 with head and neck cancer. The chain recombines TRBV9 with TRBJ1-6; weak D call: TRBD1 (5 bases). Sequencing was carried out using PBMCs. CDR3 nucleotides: TGTGCCAGCAGCGACGGACAACCTAATTCACCCCTCCACTTT. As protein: CASSDGQPNSPLHF.